A selection of T cell receptor beta chains follows, all from one sample in a study of T-cell memory formation after mild COVID-19. A single record per CDR3 protein comes from TCRdb applying MiXCR to the 5' RACE reads. The sample shows approximately 480,000 distinct CDR3 sequences, 15% to 20% of them seen only once. Sequenced: PBMCs or a T cell subset sorted from them (not recorded which). Every receptor here comes from an adult woman who had mild COVID-19 (a few samples of this study predate the infection). Cell type and time point are not known. The CDR3 runs from the conserved cysteine through the conserved F or W. D genes are given only for firm matches. The size field is filled for only some rows; it gives once, few, many or a size class.

v_call,j_call,d_call,clone_size,cdr3_aa,cdr3_nt
TRBV20-1,TRBJ2-3,NA,NA,CSATKPAPDTQYF,TGCAGTGCTACAAAACCCGCTCCAGATACGCAGTATTTT
TRBV25-1,TRBJ2-6,TRBD1,NA,CASSAGTGGHFFGANVLTF,TGTGCCAGCTCCGCCGGGACAGGGGGACACTTTTTTGGGGCCAACGTCCTGACTTTC
TRBV14,TRBJ1-2,NA,few,CASSPRASDGYTF,TGTGCCAGCAGCCCGAGGGCATCGGATGGCTACACCTTC
TRBV7-9,TRBJ1-1,TRBD1,few,CASSPGTGMTEAFF,TGTGCCAGCAGCCCTGGGACAGGGATGACTGAAGCTTTCTTT
TRBV7-8,TRBJ1-5,NA,few,CASSSGPGADQPQHF,TGTGCCAGCAGCTCCGGCCCGGGCGCCGATCAGCCCCAGCATTTT
TRBV12-3/TRBV12-4,TRBJ2-7,TRBD1,NA,CASSPGDRHRAYEQYF,TGTGCCAGCAGTCCCGGGGACAGGCACCGAGCCTACGAGCAGTACTTC
TRBV9,TRBJ2-3,TRBD2,NA,CASSESGGTTDTQYF,TGTGCCAGCAGCGAGTCCGGGGGGACCACAGATACGCAGTATTTT
TRBV5-4,TRBJ2-7,NA,NA,CASRHGLDSPNYEQYF,TGTGCCAGCAGGCATGGCCTCGACAGCCCAAACTACGAGCAGTACTTC
TRBV3-1,TRBJ2-1,NA,NA,CASSQKAAGDSYNEQFF,TGTGCCAGCAGCCAAAAGGCCGCAGGGGATTCCTACAATGAGCAGTTCTTC
TRBV6-5,TRBJ1-3,TRBD1,few,CASSYSKRDRAGNTIYF,TGTGCCAGCAGTTACTCGAAGAGGGACAGGGCTGGAAACACCATATATTTT
TRBV9,TRBJ2-1,NA,NA,CASSVAEDEQFF,TGTGCCAGCAGCGTAGCAGAAGACGAGCAGTTCTTC
TRBV12-3/TRBV12-4,TRBJ2-1,TRBD2,many,CASSLSAGAVANEQFF,TGTGCCAGCAGTTTGTCCGCGGGAGCAGTAGCTAATGAGCAGTTCTTC
TRBV20-1,TRBJ1-1,NA,once,CSARAGANTEAFF,TGCAGTGCTAGAGCCGGGGCGAACACTGAAGCTTTCTTT
TRBV29-1,TRBJ2-2,NA,NA,CSVGKGSGELFF,TGCAGCGTTGGAAAAGGGTCCGGGGAGCTGTTTTTT
TRBV2,TRBJ2-2,TRBD2,NA,CASSEGSGSTGELFF,TGTGCCAGCAGTGAAGGGAGCGGGAGCACCGGGGAGCTGTTTTTT
TRBV19,TRBJ1-2,TRBD1,few,CASSLDRVGGYTF,TGTGCCAGTAGTCTGGACAGGGTTGGTGGCTACACCTTC
TRBV6-5,TRBJ1-6,NA,NA,CASSYSALSSYNSPLHF,TGTGCCAGCAGTTACTCGGCGCTTAGCTCCTATAATTCACCCCTCCACTTT
TRBV7-8,TRBJ2-5,NA,few,CASSFGVLGETQYF,TGTGCCAGCAGCTTCGGGGTATTGGGAGAGACCCAGTACTTC
TRBV12-3/TRBV12-4,TRBJ2-1,NA,once,CASSGGWAYNEQFF,TGTGCCAGCAGCGGGGGCTGGGCCTACAATGAGCAGTTCTTC
TRBV18,TRBJ2-7,NA,NA,CASSRQDAYEQYF,TGTGCCAGCTCACGACAGGACGCCTACGAGCAGTACTTC
TRBV20-1,TRBJ2-1,TRBD2,NA,CSAREATAGAYNEQFF,TGCAGTGCTAGAGAAGCAACAGCGGGAGCCTACAATGAGCAGTTCTTC
TRBV6-5,TRBJ2-2,NA,NA,CASSYEPANTGELFF,TGTGCCAGCAGTTACGAACCTGCGAACACCGGGGAGCTGTTTTTT
TRBV6-1,TRBJ2-2,TRBD1,NA,CASSKQGARSGELFF,TGTGCCAGCAGTAAGCAGGGGGCAAGGTCCGGGGAGCTGTTTTTT
TRBV18,TRBJ2-1,TRBD2,NA,CASSPPMAGAGNEQFF,TGTGCCAGCTCACCGCCCATGGCGGGAGCGGGGAATGAGCAGTTCTTC
TRBV30,TRBJ1-5,TRBD1,once,CAWGTANQPQHF,TGTGCCTGGGGGACAGCTAATCAGCCCCAGCATTTT
TRBV29-1,TRBJ2-7,NA,NA,CSVGERDTDPYEQYF,TGCAGCGTTGGAGAGCGGGACACCGATCCCTACGAGCAGTACTTC
TRBV6-1,TRBJ1-1,NA,few,CASRQETSMNTEAFF,TGTGCCAGCAGGCAGGAGACCTCCATGAACACTGAAGCTTTCTTT
TRBV7-9,TRBJ1-1,TRBD1,NA,CASSLAGGTTEAFF,TGTGCCAGCAGCTTAGCAGGGGGCACCACTGAAGCTTTCTTT
TRBV6-2/TRBV6-3,TRBJ2-1,NA,few,CASSYPEGLASYNEQFF,TGTGCCAGCAGTTACCCAGAGGGGCTCGCCTCCTACAATGAGCAGTTCTTC
TRBV2,TRBJ1-2,NA,NA,CASGRTEGNGYTF,TGTGCCAGCGGTCGGACAGAAGGAAATGGCTACACCTTC
TRBV20-1,TRBJ2-7,TRBD2,NA,CSARSLAGYEQYF,TGCAGTGCTAGATCTCTAGCGGGATACGAGCAGTACTTC
TRBV5-5,TRBJ1-1,NA,many,CASSLQRNTEAFF,TGTGCCAGCAGCTTGCAGAGGAACACTGAAGCTTTCTTT
TRBV6-6,TRBJ2-7,NA,NA,CASSYSNNRAEQYF,TGTGCCAGCAGTTACTCGAATAATAGAGCCGAGCAGTACTTC
TRBV30,TRBJ2-6,NA,NA,CAWSDIYSGANVLTF,TGTGCCTGGTCGGACATCTACTCTGGGGCCAACGTCCTGACTTTC
TRBV4-2,TRBJ1-2,NA,NA,CASSQGGTAVNYGYTF,TGTGCCAGCAGCCAAGGAGGGACCGCCGTTAACTATGGCTACACCTTC
TRBV29-1,TRBJ2-7,TRBD2,NA,CSVEGGGSYEQYF,TGCAGCGTTGAAGGGGGGGGCTCCTACGAGCAGTACTTC
TRBV7-9,TRBJ1-2,NA,few,CASSPAGPERWDGYTF,TGTGCCAGCAGCCCCGCGGGGCCCGAAAGGTGGGATGGCTACACCTTC
TRBV7-2,TRBJ1-1,NA,few,CASSVGVMNTEAFF,TGTGCCAGCAGCGTCGGGGTTATGAACACTGAAGCTTTCTTT
TRBV6-6,TRBJ2-1,NA,NA,CAISPQRYNEQFF,TGTGCCATCTCCCCCCAGCGCTACAATGAGCAGTTCTTC
TRBV5-1,TRBJ1-1,NA,many,CASSGSGTNTEAFF,TGCGCCAGCAGCGGATCCGGGACGAACACTGAAGCTTTCTTT
TRBV4-1,TRBJ1-1,NA,few,CASSPPPSGRAFF,TGCGCCAGCAGCCCCCCTCCCAGCGGTAGAGCTTTCTTT
TRBV7-9,TRBJ1-1,TRBD1,few,CASSPWGQTNTEAFF,TGTGCCAGCAGCCCCTGGGGACAGACGAACACTGAAGCTTTCTTT
TRBV6-6,TRBJ2-5,TRBD1,few,CASSPDRAAQETQYF,TGTGCCAGCAGTCCGGACAGGGCTGCCCAAGAGACCCAGTACTTC
TRBV7-2,TRBJ1-5,TRBD1,few,CASSLVGTGGQPQHF,TGTGCCAGCAGCTTAGTAGGGACAGGGGGTCAGCCCCAGCATTTT
TRBV29-1,TRBJ2-7,NA,few,CSAIPGGGREQYF,TGCAGCGCAATTCCCGGCGGAGGGCGGGAGCAGTACTTC
TRBV20-1,TRBJ1-3,NA,few,CSARGRGNTIYF,TGCAGTGCTAGGGGCAGGGGAAACACCATATATTTT
TRBV20-1,TRBJ2-3,NA,few,CSARPAGGGRTDTQYF,TGCAGTGCCCGACCGGCCGGGGGTGGAAGAACAGATACGCAGTATTTT
TRBV19,TRBJ1-2,NA,many,CASSSDGSGYTF,TGTGCCAGTAGTTCGGACGGTTCCGGCTACACCTTC
TRBV18,TRBJ2-7,TRBD2,few,CASSPLPSGTSPGEQYF,TGTGCCAGCTCACCATTGCCTAGCGGGACCTCCCCTGGGGAGCAGTACTTC
TRBV5-1,TRBJ2-1,TRBD1,few,CASSLEGTGAYNEQFF,TGCGCCAGCAGCTTGGAGGGGACAGGGGCCTACAATGAGCAGTTCTTC
TRBV29-1,TRBJ2-3,NA,few,CSVAPGPDTQYF,TGCAGCGTTGCACCCGGACCAGATACGCAGTATTTT
TRBV6-5,TRBJ1-2,NA,few,CASSYSEGSYGYTF,TGTGCCAGCAGTTACTCCGAGGGGAGCTATGGCTACACCTTC
TRBV6-6,TRBJ1-1,NA,NA,CASSYSVVGGAGIDTEAFF,TGTGCCAGCAGTTACTCAGTAGTTGGGGGGGCCGGGATTGACACTGAAGCTTTCTTT